This passage covers 23 T cell receptor beta chains from one sample sequenced in a study of T cell responses to AZD1222 COVID-19 vaccine. Assay: immunoSEQ multiplex PCR; the TCRdb copy retains only in-frame clones and omits some. Among about 88,000 clones, approximately 88% were seen once, and the ten largest hold 5%. Sample: peripheral blood, taken 28 days after the second AZD1222 dose. The receptors originated from an adult who received the AZD1222 COVID-19 vaccine.

The chain employs TRBV6-1 and TRBJ1-1; D remains unclear. Trimming removed 1 base from V and 4 bases from J, with 7 bases in between. The germline V gene has CDR1 MNHNS and CDR2 SASEGT. This CDR3 region has 13 residues. CDR3 DNA: TGTGCCAGCAGTGAAGGTGGTGGCACTGAAGCTTTCTTT. This encodes CASSEGGGTEAFF.

The chain is built from TRBV5-1 and TRBJ2-2, with TRBD1 matching 8 bases. V gave up 4 bases and J gave up 6 bases; unmatched junction bases: 8. This CDR3 comprises 15 residues. Germline CDR1 reads SGHRS; CDR2 reads YFSETQ. The CDR3 DNA reads TGCGCCAGCAGCCTACAGGGGGTGAAGGCCGGGGAGCTGTTTTTT. The encoded protein is CASSLQGVKAGELFF.

This chain connects TRBV2 to TRBJ1-6; 7 bases map to TRBD1. Losses at the gene ends were 1 base for V and 5 bases for J; bases not matched to a gene: 2. Germline CDR1 and CDR2: SNHLY and FYNNEI. The CDR3 is made up of 15 amino acids. This CDR3 is CASSEEGANNSPLHF. CDR3 bases: TGTGCCAGCAGTGAAGAGGGGGCGAATAATTCACCCCTCCACTTT.

The chain carries TRBV2 and TRBJ2-5; D is uncertain. V lost 0 bases and J lost 4, with 3 bases in between. This CDR3 is 12 amino acids long. CDR1 is SNHLY, CDR2 FYNNEI, per germline. CDR3 sequence reads: CASSEARETQYF. In nucleotides, the CDR3 is TGTGCCAGCAGTGAAGCGCGAGAGACCCAGTACTTC.

The rearrangement links TRBV5-1 to TRBJ1-4, with a possible D match to TRBD1 (5 bases). This CDR3 is built from 15 residues. With 4 bases removed from V and 8 bases from J, the gap between germline ends came to 18 bases. Germline V gene sequence: CDR1 SGHRS, CDR2 YFSETQ. The CDR3 spells CASSTRTKVDEKLFF. The CDR3 DNA reads TGCGCCAGCAGCACGAGGACAAAGGTGGACGAAAAACTGTTTTTT.

This chain connects TRBV4-2 to TRBJ1-2; 9 bases fit TRBD1. Germline CDR1 is LGHNA and CDR2 is YNFKEQ. With 4 bases clipped from V and 4 bases from J, the junction kept 4 bases outside the gene matches. The CDR3 is 14 residues long. For the CDR3, the DNA is TGTGCCAGCAGCCCCCCGACAGGGGGCTATGGCTACACCTTC. It translates to CASSPPTGGYGYTF.

The rearrangement joins TRBV19 to TRBJ1-5; no clear D gene. Trimming took 4 bases from V and 1 from J, leaving 5 bases between them. This CDR3 has 13 amino acids. Germline-derived CDR1 and CDR2 are LNHDA and SQIVND (reference sequence). This CDR3 reads CASSRGSNQPQHF. CDR3 nucleotide sequence: TGTGCCAGTAGTAGAGGGAGCAATCAGCCCCAGCATTTT.

The rearrangement joins TRBV7-3 to TRBJ2-3, with 7 bases aligning to TRBD1. The J segment lost 3 bases and the V segment lost 5 bases, leaving 8 bases of the junction unmatched. In germline, CDR1 is SGHTA, CDR2 FQGTGA. This CDR3 comprises 15 residues. This chain's CDR3 is CASSKQGRTTDTQYF. CDR3 nucleotide sequence: TGTGCCAGCAGCAAACAGGGGCGGACGACAGATACGCAGTATTTT.

As regards this clone: Other DNA sequences in the sample encode the same CDR3. The rearrangement uses TRBV5-1 and TRBJ1-1; D gene unclear. From germline, CDR1 is SGHRS and CDR2 YFSETQ. CDR3 size: 13 residues. Trimming left V 0 bases short and J 1 base short, with 4 bases between. The CDR3 sequence: CASSLGTNTEAFF. The CDR3 region has the DNA TGCGCCAGCAGCTTGGGGACGAACACTGAAGCTTTCTTT. Full variable domain (missing parts from reference TRBV5-1 and TRBJ1-1): KAGVTQTPRYLIKTRGQQVTLSCSPISGHRSVSWYQQTPGQGLQFLFEYFSETQRNKGNFPGRFSGRQFSNSRSEMNVSTLELGDSALYLCASSLGTNTEAFFGQGTRLTVV.

V and J are TRBV30 and TRBJ2-7; possible D gene TRBD2, 6 bases. CDR1 and CDR2 (germline): GTSNPN, SVGIG (reference sequence). Trimming cost V 2 bases and J 7 bases, with 12 bases left between them. The CDR3 is 12 amino acids. The CDR3 sequence is CAWSPGEREQYF. The CDR3 nucleotides read TGTGCCTGGAGTCCGGGGGAGAGAGAGCAGTACTTC.

This sequence joins TRBV18 and TRBJ1-1, with 8 bases fitting TRBD1. The germline V gene encodes CDR1 KGHSH and CDR2 LQKENI. The J segment lost 1 base and the V segment lost 4 bases, leaving 5 bases of the junction unmatched. The CDR3 totals 15 residues. The CDR3: CASSRQGTPNTEAFF. CDR3 nucleotide sequence: TGTGCCAGCTCACGACAGGGGACCCCGAACACTGAAGCTTTCTTT.

This rearrangement joins TRBV27 to TRBJ1-2; D might be TRBD1 (6 bases). V was clipped by 10 bases and J by 0 bases, with 15 bases between them. Per the germline V gene, CDR1 is MNHEY and CDR2 is SMNVEV (reference sequence). The CDR3 length is 14 residues. CDR3 bases: TGTGCCACCCGACTAGGGGGGACTAACTATGGCTACACCTTC. It translates to CATRLGGTNYGYTF.

The J gene is TRBJ1-3, the V gene TRBV25-1; 8 nucleotides line up with TRBD1. This CDR3 spans 16 amino acids. V lost 6 bases to trimming and J lost 0 bases; unmatched junction nucleotides: 7. Germline-derived CDR1 and CDR2 are MGHDK and SYGVNS. The CDR3 DNA reads as TGTGCCAGCAGCGGAACAGGGGGATACTCTGGAAACACCATATATTTT. Its protein product is CASSGTGGYSGNTIYF.

The genes are TRBV5-4 and TRBJ1-1, with D perhaps matching TRBD1 (5 bases). With 0 bases removed from V and 1 base from J, the gap between germline ends came to 7 bases. The length of the CDR3 is 14 residues. Germline V gene sequence: CDR1 SGHNT, CDR2 YYREEE (reference sequence). CDR3 in amino acids: CASSLAGSNTEAFF. In nucleotides, the CDR3 is TGTGCCAGCAGCTTGGCAGGGTCGAACACTGAAGCTTTCTTT.

This clone was seen more than once but under ten times. J is TRBJ1-1 and V is TRBV5-1, with 8 nucleotides matching TRBD1. This CDR3 is 18 amino acids long. CDR1 SGHRS and CDR2 YFSETQ come from the germline V gene. V lost 1 base, J lost 0 bases, and 11 bases stayed unmatched. In DNA form, the CDR3 reads TGCGCCAGCAGCTTGTCTCCAGGGGGCGCAGGGATGAACACTGAAGCTTTCTTT. Translation: CASSLSPGGAGMNTEAFF.

The rearrangement links TRBV7-9 to TRBJ2-2; 12 nucleotides align to TRBD2. Trimming cost V 5 bases and J 6 bases; bases outside gene matches: 4. Per germline, CDR1 SEHNR and CDR2 FQNEAQ (reference sequence). The CDR3 totals 15 residues. CDR3 loop: CASSPSGGAPGELFF. The CDR3 DNA is TGTGCCAGCAGCCCTAGCGGGGGGGCGCCCGGGGAGCTGTTTTTT.

V gene TRBV5-1 combines with J gene TRBJ2-7; 8 bases line up with TRBD1. The germline V gene has CDR1 SGHRS and CDR2 YFSETQ. The CDR3 contains 16 residues. J lost 1 base, V lost 5 bases, and 11 bases had no gene match. This CDR3 is CASSFGTGTGSYEQYF. The CDR3 DNA is TGCGCCAGCAGTTTTGGGACCGGGACAGGTTCCTACGAGCAGTACTTC.

CDR3 loop: CASSPGTVEETQYF. The CDR3, as DNA: TGTGCCAGCAGCCCCGGGACTGTAGAAGAGACCCAGTACTTC. The chain uses TRBV5-4 and TRBJ2-5; TRBD2 might be the D (6 bases). CDR1 is SGHNT and CDR2 is YYREEE in the germline V gene (reference sequence). There are 14 residues in the CDR3. V shed 4 bases and J shed 3 bases, with 13 bases lying between them.

The chain combines TRBV7-3 with TRBJ1-1, with 7 bases identical to TRBD1. Germline assignment: CDR1 SGHTA and CDR2 FQGTGA. The CDR3 totals 12 residues. V dropped 1 base and J dropped 7; count of bases not matched to a gene: 0. The CDR3 spells CASSLNRGEAFF. The CDR3 DNA reads TGTGCCAGCAGCTTAAACAGGGGTGAAGCTTTCTTT.

The genes are TRBV5-4 and TRBJ2-5, with TRBD2 identical over 11 bases. The CDR3 consists of 17 residues. Trimming at V came to 4 bases and at J to 5 bases, leaving 13 bases not matched to a gene. Germline-derived CDR1 and CDR2 are SGHNT and YYREEE (reference sequence). Here the CDR3 DNA reads TGTGCCAGCAGCATCGCTCCACTAGCGGGGGTCGCTGAGACCCAGTACTTC. Translated: CASSIAPLAGVAETQYF.

The chain has TRBV9 and TRBJ1-1; D is ambiguous. Between the trimmed V and J ends, which lost 0 bases and 0 bases, there was a span of 9 bases. CDR3 length: 15 amino acids. In germline, CDR1 is SGDLS, CDR2 YYNGEE. The CDR3 loop is CASSVGGGMNTEAFF. For the CDR3, the DNA is TGTGCCAGCAGCGTAGGGGGAGGGATGAACACTGAAGCTTTCTTT.

This sequence joins TRBV3-1 (or the pseudogene TRBV3-2) and TRBJ1-2; no clear D. The V end lost 4 bases, the J end lost 5 bases, and 14 bases lay between the germline ends. Germline-derived CDR1 and CDR2 are LGHDT and YNNKEL (reference sequence). This CDR3 is 14 amino acids long. The CDR3 DNA follows: TGTGCCAGCAGCCCCCCATCTGGACGATATGGCTACACCTTC. Its protein is CASSPPSGRYGYTF.

J is TRBJ2-5 and V is TRBV6-4, with 8 bases aligning to TRBD1. Germline V gives CDR1 MRHNA, CDR2 SNTAGT. The CDR3 sequence is 12 residues long. Trimming cost V 9 bases and J 6 bases; bases outside gene matches: 6. The CDR3 region has the DNA TGTGCCAGAGGACAGGGTATGAAGACCCAGTACTTC. The encoded protein is CARGQGMKTQYF.